This T cell receptor (beta chain) appears in the sequencing data of a study of response to subunit inactivated influenza vaccine. Study findings and constraints: T cells newly recruited by each seasonal influenza vaccination are few, the authors suggested.

CDR1 and CDR2 from the germline V gene are SEHNR and FQNEAQ (reference sequence). The CDR3 runs to 16 residues. V was shortened by 4 bases and J by 0 bases, with 12 bases between the two germline ends. TCRdb reprocessed the RT-PCR reads with MiXCR, giving one entry per CDR3 protein. There are under 950,000 distinct CDR3 sequences in the sample; around 21% occur only once, and roughly 10% lies in the top ten. Details on this clonotype: Its antigen is unknown.

The rearrangement links TRBV7-9 to TRBJ1-4, with a possible D match to TRBD1 (5 bases). This clonotype was obtained from a man aged 50-59 years who received an inactivated influenza vaccine. The starting material was PBMCs from blood, obtained 5 days after vaccination. In nucleotides, the CDR3 is TGTGCCAGCAGCTCGGGACCGGGGGCAACTAATGAAAAACTGTTTTTT. The encoded protein is CASSSGPGATNEKLFF.